This entry features one T cell receptor (beta chain) sequence. Its antigen is unidentified. Execution of the assay was at deep level. The data were produced by immunoSEQ multiplex PCR, yet TCRdb's version contains in-frame clones alone and is incomplete. The sample lists around 700,000 clones, approximately 74% occurring once. CDR3 size: 16 residues. The V end was cut by 6 bases, the J end by 2 bases, with 20 bases between. The germline CDR1 and CDR2 sequences are SGHRS and YFSETQ. The data stem from a study of shared clonotypes between healthy human individuals. Study at large: Aged 18 to 49, the donors were a couple of women and a few men.

Findings of the study overall: Naive subsets, compared against memory subsets, generally had larger estimated richness values.

Healthy adults negative for HIV, lacking recent acute infections or vaccinations, served as donors. The chain uses TRBV5-1 and TRBJ2-5, with D possibly being TRBD2 (6 bases). The sample taken for sequencing was memory CD4+ T cells sorted from blood. Regarding subset: CD45RA-negative fraction. The sequence was obtained from a woman under 40 in good health. CDR3 amino acids: CASTPAAGLSQETQYF. CDR3 sequence (DNA): TGCGCCAGCACCCCGGCGGCGGGACTGTCTCAAGAGACCCAGTACTTC. The full variable domain, with the rest looked up from reference TRBV5-1 and TRBJ2-5, is KAGVTQTPRYLIKTRGQQVTLSCSPISGHRSVSWYQQTPGQGLQFLFEYFSETQRNKGNFPGRFSGRQFSNSRSEMNVSTLELGDSALYLCASTPAAGLSQETQYFGPGTRLLVL.